This TCR beta chain was found in a study of cytomegalovirus exposure and HLA in healthy donors. The PCR was carried out with 60 Vbeta primers and 13 Jbeta primers. The repertoire was sequenced with immunoSEQ multiplex PCR; TCRdb's copy has only in-frame clones and lacks some. Here the sample table reports over 100,000 clones. What was sequenced was PBMCs. The sequence was obtained from a man aged 25 to 40 in good health and CMV-seronegative.

CDR3 residues: CASSKLGPTGRDTGELFF. The CDR3 nucleotides are TGTGCCAGCAGCAAATTGGGGCCGACAGGGAGAGACACCGGGGAGCTGTTTTTT. The chain uses TRBV21-1 and TRBJ2-2; the table's D call, TRBD1, was not checked against the DNA. TRBV21-1 is designated a pseudogene. The CDR3 is 18 residues long.